This T cell receptor (beta chain) was sequenced for a study of molecular identifiers for immune sequencing clone quantification. This CDR3 is built from 16 residues. Per the germline V gene, CDR1 is MGHRA and CDR2 is YSYEKL. TCRdb processed the PCR reads anew with MiXCR; each CDR3 protein has one entry. The table lists about 510,000 distinct CDR3 sequences, about 25% of them singletons. A word on this clonotype: Mismatch with germline at one junction end may stem from a read error.

The genes are TRBV4-1 and TRBJ1-2; D gene ambiguous. The sequence came from a human donor in good health. Some libraries in this study had Jurkat cell RNA spiked in. The sample comprised naive CD8+ T cells from blood, with Jurkat cell RNA spiked in. Subset: FACS-sorted CD8+CD4-CCR7+CD45RA+ naive T cells. Written as DNA, the CDR3 is TGCGCCAACAGCCAAGATTCCGAGGGTGTAGGTGGTGGCTACACCTTC. Translated: CANSQDSEGVGGGYTF.